The 10 T cell receptor beta chains below come from one sample, sequenced in a study of control samples from healthy donors and cancer patients. Profiling relied on immunoSEQ multiplex PCR, and the TCRdb table lists in-frame clones only, not all of them. The sample consists of 150,000 to 200,000 clones, around 94% of them appearing once. Sequenced input: blood. All receptors come from a young man in good health.

The V and J genes are TRBV11-2 and TRBJ1-2, with 8 bases matching TRBD1. Germline assignment: CDR1 SGHAT and CDR2 FQNNGV. The CDR3 covers 18 residues. V lost 0 bases to trimming and J lost 4 bases; unmatched junction nucleotides: 13. The DNA of the CDR3 is TGTGCCAGCAGCTTAGAAGGGGCTCGACAGGGGAACCCCTATGGCTACACCTTC. As protein: CASSLEGARQGNPYGYTF.

The chain couples TRBV7-9 to TRBJ1-3, with D maybe TRBD1 (6 bases). V lost 5 bases, J lost 1 base, and 9 bases lay in between. This CDR3 is 14 amino acids long. Germline CDR1 is SEHNR and CDR2 is FQNEAQ (reference sequence). The CDR3 DNA follows: TGTGCCAGCAGCGAACAGGGTTCTGGAAACACCATATATTTT. Its translation: CASSEQGSGNTIYF.

Worth noting for this clone: Distinct nucleotide sequences in the sample also encode this CDR3. The chain has TRBV28 and TRBJ2-7; D is possibly TRBD2 (6 bases). Per germline, CDR1 MDHEN and CDR2 SYDVKM. Trimming removed 6 bases at V and 3 bases at J, with 15 bases between. CDR3 size: 14 residues. Here the CDR3 DNA reads TGTGCCAGCAGCGGATCCGGGGGTCACTACGAGCAGTACTTC. As protein: CASSGSGGHYEQYF. Full variable domain (rest looked up from reference TRBV28 and TRBJ2-7): DVKVTQSSRYLVKRTGEKVFLECVQDMDHENMFWYRQDPGLGLRLIYFSYDVKMKEKGDIPEGYSVSREKKERFSLILESASTNQTSMYLCASSGSGGHYEQYFGPGTRLTVT.

This chain links TRBV19 with TRBJ1-2; D remains ambiguous. The germline V and J ends were trimmed by 7 bases and 8 bases, with 17 bases remaining between them. Germline V gene data show CDR1 as LNHDA and CDR2 as SQIVND (reference sequence). The CDR3 consists of 13 residues. Written as DNA, the CDR3 is TGTGCCAGTAAAACGGCGCCTCTTGGAGGCTACACCTTC. The encoded protein is CASKTAPLGGYTF.

In this sample, this clone turned up once. Other DNA sequences of this sample code for an identical CDR3. The chain joins TRBV4-1 to TRBJ2-1, with D perhaps matching TRBD2 (5 bases). The CDR3 runs 13 residues. V gave up 0 bases and J gave up 14 bases, with 14 bases separating them. Germline CDR1 is MGHRA and CDR2 is YSYEKL. The chain's CDR3 is CASSQDPGIRKFF. The CDR3 DNA is TGCGCCAGCAGCCAAGATCCGGGGATTAGGAAGTTCTTC.

A single count supports this clone. The rearrangement joins TRBV5-4 to TRBJ2-7, with D possibly TRBD1 on 6 matching bases. The germline V and J ends were trimmed by 1 base and 4 bases, with 9 bases remaining between them. The CDR3 consists of 13 residues. Germline V gene data show CDR1 as SGHNT and CDR2 as YYREEE (reference sequence). CDR3 region: CASSLTQGYEQYF. For the CDR3, the DNA is TGTGCCAGCAGCTTGACACAGGGATACGAGCAGTACTTC.

V gene TRBV5-5 combines with J gene TRBJ1-1, with D unresolved. This CDR3 is built from 15 residues. The germline CDR1 and CDR2 sequences are SGHKS and YYEKEE (reference sequence). V lost 1 base and J 8 bases, leaving 18 bases between the germline ends. Here the CDR3 reads CASSLRDIPSMEAFF. The CDR3 DNA reads as TGTGCCAGCAGCTTGAGGGATATCCCGTCGATGGAAGCTTTCTTT.

The gene calls are TRBV30 and TRBJ1-2; no definite D call. The CDR3 runs 14 residues. CDR1 is GTSNPN and CDR2 is SVGIG in the germline V gene (reference sequence). V lost 3 bases, J lost 4 bases, and 15 bases lay in between. CDR3 residues: CAWRILHMSYGYTF. DNA of the CDR3: TGTGCCTGGAGGATTCTTCACATGAGCTATGGCTACACCTTC.

The chain joins TRBV29-1 to TRBJ1-5, with no clear D. Trimming took off 4 bases at V and 0 bases at J, with 7 bases between the two ends. The CDR3 consists of 13 residues. The germline CDR1 and CDR2 sequences are SQVTM and ANQGSEA. As DNA, the CDR3 is TGCAGCGTTGGAGATTATAGCAATCAGCCCCAGCATTTT. It specifies CSVGDYSNQPQHF.

The J gene is TRBJ1-5, the V gene TRBV5-6; 7 bases line up with TRBD1. V gave up 4 bases and J gave up 3 bases; unmatched junction bases: 4. Germline CDR1 is SGHDT and CDR2 is YYEEEE. This CDR3 has 14 amino acids. The CDR3 DNA is TGTGCCAGCAGCGCGGGACAGACCAATCAGCCCCAGCATTTT. Its translation: CASSAGQTNQPQHF.